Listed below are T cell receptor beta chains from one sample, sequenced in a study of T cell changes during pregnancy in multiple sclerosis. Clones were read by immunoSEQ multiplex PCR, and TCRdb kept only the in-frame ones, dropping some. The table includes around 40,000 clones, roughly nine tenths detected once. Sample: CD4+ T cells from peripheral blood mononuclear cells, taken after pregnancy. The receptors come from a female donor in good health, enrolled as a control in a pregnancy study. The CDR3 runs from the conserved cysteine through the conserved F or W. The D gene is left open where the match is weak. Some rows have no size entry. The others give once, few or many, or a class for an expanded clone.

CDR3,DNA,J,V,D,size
CASSLSDNEQFF,TGCGCCAGCAGCCTGAGTGACAATGAGCAGTTCTTC,TRBJ2-1,TRBV5-1,NA,NA
CASSQPGAGGPTGELFF,TGCGCCAGCAGCCAACCAGGTGCGGGGGGGCCAACCGGGGAGCTGTTTTTT,TRBJ2-2,TRBV4-1,TRBD2,NA
CASSLGIAETHEQFF,TGCGCCAGCAGCTTGGGAATAGCGGAGACCCATGAGCAGTTCTTC,TRBJ2-1,TRBV5-1,NA,NA
CASSNPLGGAYEQYF,TGTGCCAGCAGCAACCCCCTAGGCGGAGCCTACGAGCAGTACTTC,TRBJ2-7,TRBV7-6,NA,NA
CASSQDETSGGSSTDTQYF,TGCGCCAGCAGCCAAGATGAAACTAGCGGGGGGTCTAGCACAGATACGCAGTATTTT,TRBJ2-3,TRBV4-3,TRBD2,NA
CASGHRQGSEQFF,TGTGCTAGTGGCCATAGACAGGGGAGTGAGCAGTTCTTC,TRBJ2-1,TRBV12-5,TRBD1,NA
CASSLSRANYGYTF,TGTGCCAGCAGTTTATCCAGGGCGAACTATGGCTACACCTTC,TRBJ1-2,TRBV27,NA,NA
CASKLADNSYEQYF,TGTGCCAGTAAGCTGGCAGACAACTCCTACGAGCAGTACTTC,TRBJ2-7,TRBV19,NA,few
CAWVQGARTDTQYF,TGTGCCTGGGTACAGGGGGCGAGAACAGATACGCAGTATTTT,TRBJ2-3,TRBV30,TRBD1,NA
CASRERGGTYNEQFF,TGCGCCAGCAGGGAGCGGGGGGGAACCTACAATGAGCAGTTCTTC,TRBJ2-1,TRBV5-1,TRBD2,once
CASSTGGTINSPLHF,TGTGCCAGCAGCACTGGAGGCACGATTAATTCACCCCTCCACTTT,TRBJ1-6,TRBV28,NA,NA
CASSVGLAGPTDTQYF,TGTGCCAGCAGCGTGGGACTAGCGGGGCCAACGGATACGCAGTATTTT,TRBJ2-3,TRBV7-3,TRBD2,NA
CSARATDTQYF,TGCAGTGCTCGAGCGACAGATACGCAGTATTTT,TRBJ2-3,TRBV20-1,NA,NA
CASSLTWGGPDTQYF,TGTGCCAGCAGCTTAACCTGGGGGGGCCCAGATACGCAGTATTTT,TRBJ2-3,TRBV7-3,NA,NA
CSVEGGLYTEAFF,TGCAGCGTTGAGGGGGGGCTTTACACTGAAGCTTTCTTT,TRBJ1-1,TRBV29-1,NA,NA
CASSLAILAGTTDTQYF,TGTGCCAGCAGCTTAGCGATCCTAGCGGGGACCACAGATACGCAGTATTTT,TRBJ2-3,TRBV7-6,TRBD2,NA
CASSSLIRTGYDYGYTF,TGTGCCAGCAGCTCCTTAATAAGGACAGGGTATGACTATGGCTACACCTTC,TRBJ1-2,TRBV7-3,TRBD1,NA
CASSPLGGDTEAFF,TGTGCCAGCTCACCACTCGGGGGGGACACTGAAGCTTTCTTT,TRBJ1-1,TRBV18,NA,few
CSVAVSFEQYF,TGCAGCGTTGCCGTTAGCTTCGAGCAGTACTTC,TRBJ2-7,TRBV29-1,NA,NA
CASSLKEWLNEQFF,TGTGCCAGCAGCTTAAAGGAGTGGCTCAATGAGCAGTTCTTC,TRBJ2-1,TRBV7-6,NA,NA
CATRDRGYEQYF,TGTGCCACCCGGGACAGGGGCTACGAGCAGTACTTC,TRBJ2-7,TRBV6-1,TRBD1,few
CSVEGGTSSYEQYF,TGCAGCGTTGAGGGGGGTACCTCCTCCTACGAGCAGTACTTC,TRBJ2-7,TRBV29-1,NA,NA
CASSPPLDSHSNQPQHF,TGTGCCAGCTCACCACCTCTGGACAGTCATAGCAATCAGCCCCAGCATTTT,TRBJ1-5,TRBV18,NA,NA
CASSSPEANSPLHF,TGTGCCAGCAGCTCCCCTGAGGCAAATTCACCCCTCCACTTT,TRBJ1-6,TRBV7-2,NA,NA
CSAGGGRPRGYGYTF,TGCAGCGCCGGCGGAGGGCGGCCTCGCGGCTATGGCTACACCTTC,TRBJ1-2,TRBV29-1,NA,NA
CASSLPGRAKNIQYF,TGTGCCAGCAGCCTACCTGGTCGGGCCAAAAACATTCAGTACTTC,TRBJ2-4,TRBV5-6,NA,NA
CASSPGQGAQTQYF,TGTGCCAGCAGCCCCGGACAGGGGGCTCAGACCCAGTACTTC,TRBJ2-5,TRBV13,TRBD1,NA
CASSLGIFRNTEAFF,TGTGCCAGCAGCTTAGGTATCTTCCGGAACACTGAAGCTTTCTTT,TRBJ1-1,TRBV7-2,NA,NA
CASSLGAKGTEAFF,TGTGCCAGCAGCTTAGGGGCGAAGGGGACTGAAGCTTTCTTT,TRBJ1-1,TRBV7-2,NA,NA
CSVPSQVQNGYTF,TGCAGCGTTCCTTCCCAAGTTCAGAATGGCTACACCTTC,TRBJ1-2,TRBV29-1,NA,few
CASSYEGQGGNTIYF,TGTGCCAGCAGTTACGAAGGACAGGGAGGAAACACCATATATTTT,TRBJ1-3,TRBV6-5,TRBD1,NA
CASSPGTGPNYGYTF,TGTGCCAGCAGCCCGGGGACAGGACCTAACTATGGCTACACCTTC,TRBJ1-2,TRBV7-2,TRBD1,NA
CASSRDRGLSGYTF,TGTGCCAGCTCACGGGACAGGGGGCTTAGTGGCTACACCTTC,TRBJ1-2,TRBV18,TRBD1,NA
CASSFRQSSGANVLTF,TGCGCCAGCAGCTTCCGACAGTCCTCTGGGGCCAACGTCCTGACTTTC,TRBJ2-6,TRBV5-1,NA,NA
CASSVLGGSYEQYF,TGCGCCAGCAGCGTCTTAGGGGGCTCCTACGAGCAGTACTTC,TRBJ2-7,TRBV5-1,NA,NA
CASSPTPGGGNTIYF,TGTGCCAGCAGCCCTACTCCCGGGGGTGGAAACACCATATATTTT,TRBJ1-3,TRBV7-2,NA,once
CASSRTGGETEAFF,TGTGCCAGCAGTAGGACAGGCGGGGAGACTGAAGCTTTCTTT,TRBJ1-1,TRBV6-5,TRBD1,NA
CASSVLGEQQFF,TGTGCCAGCAGCGTACTCGGGGAGCAGCAGTTCTTC,TRBJ2-1,TRBV9,NA,NA
CASSSYEINTGELFF,TGTGCCAGCAGTTCCTATGAAATCAACACCGGGGAGCTGTTTTTT,TRBJ2-2,TRBV28,NA,NA
CASSPYRAKNTEAFF,TGTGCCAGCAGTCCCTACAGGGCCAAGAACACTGAAGCTTTCTTT,TRBJ1-1,TRBV6-5,NA,NA
CASSWDRTLEGQYF,TGTGCCAGCAGTTGGGACAGGACCCTCGAGGGACAGTACTTC,TRBJ2-7,TRBV11-1,TRBD1,NA
CASSGQGRVQPQHF,TGTGCCAGCAGTGGACAGGGACGGGTTCAGCCCCAGCATTTT,TRBJ1-5,TRBV27,TRBD1,NA
CASSSDLPGSYNEQFF,TGTGCCAGCAGCTCGGACTTGCCTGGCTCCTACAATGAGCAGTTCTTC,TRBJ2-1,TRBV7-2,NA,NA
CASSLWGTSGRGGSTDTQYF,TGTGCCAGCAGTTTATGGGGGACTAGCGGGAGAGGGGGCAGCACAGATACGCAGTATTTT,TRBJ2-3,TRBV27,TRBD2,once
CAYRTGWTEAFF,TGTGCCTACCGGACAGGGTGGACTGAAGCTTTCTTT,TRBJ1-1,TRBV30,TRBD1,few
CASRDRGGNNEQFF,TGTGCCAGCAGGGACAGGGGAGGAAACAATGAGCAGTTCTTC,TRBJ2-1,TRBV2,TRBD1,NA
CASSPDTGKQYF,TGCGCCAGCAGCCCCGATACAGGGAAGCAGTACTTC,TRBJ2-7,TRBV5-1,NA,NA
CASSIDPKESAQHF,TGTGCCAGTAGTATAGACCCGAAGGAGTCGGCCCAGCATTTT,TRBJ1-5,TRBV19,NA,NA
CASSLWTSGGTYEQFF,TGTGCCAGCAGCCTCTGGACTAGCGGGGGTACCTATGAGCAGTTCTTC,TRBJ2-1,TRBV7-2,TRBD2,NA
CASSLARSGGLPYNEQFF,TGTGCCAGCAGCTTAGCGAGGAGCGGGGGTCTTCCCTACAATGAGCAGTTCTTC,TRBJ2-1,TRBV7-2,TRBD2,few
CASSQERWLAGGRNEQFF,TGCGCCAGCAGCCAAGAACGTTGGCTAGCGGGAGGTAGAAATGAGCAGTTCTTC,TRBJ2-1,TRBV4-1,TRBD2,NA
CASRPSIAGVGNEQFF,TGTGCCAGTAGACCCTCCATAGCGGGAGTAGGCAATGAGCAGTTCTTC,TRBJ2-1,TRBV19,TRBD2,few